What follows are 16 T cell receptor beta chains derived from one specimen sequenced in a study of vaccination effects on CD4 cells after COVID-19. Antigens of these TCRs are unknown. Profiled with immunoSEQ multiplex PCR; TCRdb holds only in-frame clones, not every one. Of 25,000 to 30,000 clones in the sample, roughly 71% were seen once. Expansion with viral peptide pools was applied to antigen-specific CD4+ T cells by the ViraFEST assay prior to sequencing. When ten to eleven days of culture had elapsed, CD4+ T cells were isolated. Participants were given two doses of BNT162b2 or mRNA-1273 vaccine. Sequencing used CD4+ T cells from PBMCs cultured with HCoV-NL63 spike peptides, obtained after COVID-19 vaccination. These receptor sequences come from a human donor who received a COVID-19 vaccine.

This rearrangement joins TRBV11-2 to TRBJ2-2; 9 bases agree with TRBD2. With V trimmed by 4 bases and J by 4 bases, 10 bases remained unmatched. Looked up from germline, CDR1 is SGHAT and CDR2 is FQNNGV. The CDR3 extends over 17 amino acids. Here the CDR3 reads CASSYHPSGIPTGELFF. CDR3 in DNA: TGTGCCAGCAGCTATCACCCTAGCGGGATACCCACCGGGGAGCTGTTTTTT.

A single count supports this clone. The chain employs TRBV7-2 and TRBJ1-2, with D maybe TRBD1 (5 bases). The CDR3 is 14 residues long. Trimming pared 4 bases from V and 5 bases from J, leaving 14 bases between. Germline assignment: CDR1 SGHTA and CDR2 FQGNSA. The CDR3 is CASSSGTAAYGYTF. For the CDR3, the DNA is TGTGCCAGCAGCTCCGGGACGGCCGCTTATGGCTACACCTTC.

The chain carries TRBV28 and TRBJ1-2; D not certain. V was cut by 6 bases and J by 4 bases, with 15 bases left in between. The V gene's germline CDR1 is MDHEN and CDR2 SYDVKM. The CDR3 covers 14 residues. The CDR3, as DNA: TGTGCCAGCAGCCGCCGGACGAACGCCTATGGCTACACCTTC. Translating gives CASSRRTNAYGYTF.

The chain has TRBV28 and TRBJ1-1; a weak D match, TRBD1 (6 bases). V was shortened by 6 bases and J by 0 bases, with 11 bases between the two germline ends. This CDR3 is 14 amino acids long. CDR1 MDHEN and CDR2 SYDVKM come from the germline V gene. The CDR3 region has the DNA TGTGCCAGCAGCACGGGGGGGCTGAACACTGAAGCTTTCTTT. It encodes CASSTGGLNTEAFF.

The genes are TRBV29-1 and TRBJ2-2; D is possibly TRBD2 (5 bases). Germline V gene sequence: CDR1 SQVTM, CDR2 ANQGSEA. The ends were cut back, 6 bases at V and 1 base at J, with 9 bases in the middle. The CDR3 runs to 13 residues. The CDR3 region is CSVRAENTGELFF. The DNA of the CDR3 is TGCAGCGTGCGGGCAGAGAACACCGGGGAGCTGTTTTTT.

This clone is a singleton in its sample. This chain joins TRBV9 and TRBJ1-3; no firm D call. Trimming removed 0 bases from V and 4 bases from J, with 8 bases in between. The CDR3 has 14 residues. The germline gives CDR1 SGDLS, CDR2 YYNGEE. The CDR3, as DNA: TGTGCCAGCAGCGTAGGTAGATCCGGAAACACCATATATTTT. Protein: CASSVGRSGNTIYF.

The chain links TRBV11-2 to TRBJ2-7, with TRBD2 identical over 12 bases. There are 15 residues in the CDR3. CDR1 is SGHAT, CDR2 FQNNGV, per germline. Germline trimming cut 4 bases from V and 6 bases from J; bases unmatched to any gene: 7. The CDR3 DNA reads as TGTGCCAGCAGCTCATCTAGCGGGGGGGGCGGCGAGCAGTACTTC. Translation gives CASSSSSGGGGEQYF. Full variable domain (remainder filled in from reference TRBV11-2 and TRBJ2-7): EAGVAQSPRYKIIEKRQSVAFWCNPISGHATLYWYQQILGQGPKLLIQFQNNGVVDDSQLPKDRFSAERLKGVDSTLKIQPAKLEDSAVYLCASSSSSGGGGEQYFGPGTRLTVT.

The J gene is TRBJ2-3, the V gene TRBV5-1, with TRBD1 as a possible D gene (5 bases). Per the germline V gene, CDR1 is SGHRS and CDR2 is YFSETQ. The CDR3 runs 15 residues. Trimming took 4 bases from V and 0 from J, leaving 12 bases between them. The CDR3 DNA follows: TGCGCCAGCAGCGGCCCTCAGGGAAGCACAGATACGCAGTATTTT. This codes for CASSGPQGSTDTQYF. The full variable domain, completed using reference TRBV5-1 and TRBJ2-3, is KAGVTQTPRYLIKTRGQQVTLSCSPISGHRSVSWYQQTPGQGLQFLFEYFSETQRNKGNFPGRFSGRQFSNSRSEMNVSTLELGDSALYLCASSGPQGSTDTQYFGPGTRLTVL.

V and J are TRBV11-2 and TRBJ2-5, with D tentatively TRBD2 (6 bases). This CDR3 contains 16 residues. CDR1 and CDR2 from the germline V gene are SGHAT and FQNNGV. V was clipped by 2 bases and J by 2 bases, with 15 bases between them. CDR3 sequence: CASSLNRGGGQETQYF. The CDR3 nucleotides read TGTGCCAGCAGCTTAAATAGGGGAGGTGGTCAAGAGACCCAGTACTTC.

A few counts support this clone. The CDR3 here is CASSYDPWNYGYTF. In nucleotides, the CDR3 is TGTGCCAGCAGTTACGATCCCTGGAACTATGGCTACACCTTC. The rearrangement joins TRBV6-6 to TRBJ1-2; D is unclear. Per germline, CDR1 MNHNY and CDR2 SVGAGI (reference sequence). V was cut by 2 bases and J by 2 bases, with 9 bases left in between. This CDR3 contains 14 residues.

This clone was detected only a few times. CDR3 residues: CASSLANYEQYF. The CDR3 DNA sequence: TGTGCCAGCAGTCTAGCGAACTACGAGCAGTACTTC. The chain uses TRBV2 and TRBJ2-7; TRBD2 is a possible D gene (6 bases). CDR3 size: 12 residues. Germline CDR1 reads SNHLY; CDR2 reads FYNNEI. The germline V and J ends were trimmed by 5 bases and 3 bases, with 8 bases remaining between them.

The chain employs TRBV6-5 and TRBJ1-1, with a possible D match to TRBD1 (6 bases). CDR3 length equals 13 residues. Trimming took 10 bases from V and 0 from J, leaving 12 bases between them. In germline, CDR1 is MNHEY, CDR2 SVGAGI. CDR3: CATPGQMNTEAFF. Written as DNA, the CDR3 is TGTGCCACTCCCGGACAGATGAACACTGAAGCTTTCTTT.

The genes are TRBV5-5 and TRBJ1-1; 10 nucleotides line up with TRBD1. Germline CDR1 is SGHKS and CDR2 is YYEKEE (reference sequence). The ends lost 4 bases at V and 2 bases at J; junction bases unmatched: 2. The CDR3 extends over 14 amino acids. The CDR3 bases are TGTGCCAGCAGCAGACAGGGGGCCAACACTGAAGCTTTCTTT. Translation gives CASSRQGANTEAFF.

This clone was seen only a few times. The chain combines TRBV19 with TRBJ1-2; D may be TRBD1 (5 bases). Trimming cost V 3 bases and J 7 bases, with 15 bases left between them. The V gene's germline CDR1 is LNHDA and CDR2 SQIVND (reference sequence). The CDR3 has 14 amino acids. The CDR3 loop reads CASSIHGGGSGYTF. The CDR3 nucleotides read TGTGCCAGTAGTATCCACGGGGGAGGGAGTGGCTACACCTTC.

In this sample, this clone turned up once. The chain uses TRBV7-2 and TRBJ2-1; no reliable D call. The CDR3 runs to 13 residues. V was cut by 4 bases and J by 5 bases, with 9 bases left in between. The germline V gene has CDR1 SGHTA and CDR2 FQGNSA. In DNA form, the CDR3 reads TGTGCCAGCAGCTCACGTGGCCACAATGAGCAGTTCTTC. Its protein is CASSSRGHNEQFF.

The chain couples TRBV19 to TRBJ1-1; D is perhaps TRBD1 (5 bases). CDR1 and CDR2 (germline): LNHDA, SQIVND (reference sequence). Between the trimmed V and J ends, which lost 4 bases and 1 base, there was a span of 7 bases. This CDR3 has 13 amino acids. CDR3 protein: CASSRQRNTEAFF. The CDR3 DNA reads TGTGCCAGTAGTAGACAGAGGAACACTGAAGCTTTCTTT.